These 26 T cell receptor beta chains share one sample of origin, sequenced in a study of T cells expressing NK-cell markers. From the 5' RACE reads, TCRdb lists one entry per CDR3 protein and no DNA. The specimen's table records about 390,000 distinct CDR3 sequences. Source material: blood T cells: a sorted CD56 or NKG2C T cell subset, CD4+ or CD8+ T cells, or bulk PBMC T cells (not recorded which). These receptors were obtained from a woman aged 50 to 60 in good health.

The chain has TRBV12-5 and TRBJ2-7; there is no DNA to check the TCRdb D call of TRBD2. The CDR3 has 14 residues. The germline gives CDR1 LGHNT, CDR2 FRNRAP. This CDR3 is CASGFAIGTAEQYF.

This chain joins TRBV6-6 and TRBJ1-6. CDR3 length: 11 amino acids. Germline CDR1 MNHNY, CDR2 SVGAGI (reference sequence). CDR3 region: CASRVGSPLHF.

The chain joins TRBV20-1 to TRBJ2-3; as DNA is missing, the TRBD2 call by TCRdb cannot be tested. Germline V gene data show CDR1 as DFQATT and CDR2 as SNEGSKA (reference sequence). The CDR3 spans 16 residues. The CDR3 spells CSASAAKRSNTDTQYF.

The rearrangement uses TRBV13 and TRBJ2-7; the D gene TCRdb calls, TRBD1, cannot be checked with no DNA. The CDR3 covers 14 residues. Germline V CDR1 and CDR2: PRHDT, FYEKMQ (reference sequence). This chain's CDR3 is CASNKGISSYEQYF.

The CDR3 loop reads CASSRETSGRANEQFF. The rearrangement links TRBV4-2 to TRBJ2-1; the TCRdb D gene call, TRBD2, has no DNA to confirm it. The CDR3 totals 16 residues. CDR1 and CDR2 from the germline V gene are LGHNA and YNFKEQ.

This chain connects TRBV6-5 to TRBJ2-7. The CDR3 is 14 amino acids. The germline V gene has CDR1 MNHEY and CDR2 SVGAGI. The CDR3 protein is CASSYLSGSYEQYF.

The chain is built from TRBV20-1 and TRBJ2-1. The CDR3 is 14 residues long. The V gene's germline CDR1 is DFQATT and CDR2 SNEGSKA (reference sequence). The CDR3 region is CSARKASSYNEQFF.

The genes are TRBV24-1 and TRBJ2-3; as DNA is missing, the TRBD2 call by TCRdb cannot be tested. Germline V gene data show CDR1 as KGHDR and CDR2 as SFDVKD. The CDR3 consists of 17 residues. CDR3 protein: CATSDPRTSGYTDTQYF.

CDR3 loop: CATSRFGSSETQYF. The rearrangement uses TRBV15 and TRBJ2-5. Germline values: CDR1 LNHNV, CDR2 YYDKDF (reference sequence). The CDR3 is 14 amino acids.

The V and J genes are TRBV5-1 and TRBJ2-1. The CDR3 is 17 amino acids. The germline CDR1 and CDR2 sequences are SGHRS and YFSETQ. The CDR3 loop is CASSLAPDLPTYNEQFF.

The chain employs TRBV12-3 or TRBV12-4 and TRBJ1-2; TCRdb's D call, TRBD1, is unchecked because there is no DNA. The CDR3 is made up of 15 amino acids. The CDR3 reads CASSPRQGWEGGYTF.

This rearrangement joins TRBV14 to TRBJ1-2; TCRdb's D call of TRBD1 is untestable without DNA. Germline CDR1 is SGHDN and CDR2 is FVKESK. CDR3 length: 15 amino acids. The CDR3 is CASSQEGGSWKAYTF.

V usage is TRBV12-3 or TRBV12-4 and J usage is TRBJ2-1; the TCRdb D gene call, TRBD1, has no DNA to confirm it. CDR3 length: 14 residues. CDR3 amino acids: CASNTVSLSGEQFF.

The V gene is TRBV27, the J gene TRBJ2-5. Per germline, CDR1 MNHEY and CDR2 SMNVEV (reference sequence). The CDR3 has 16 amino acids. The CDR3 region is CASTPTGIFMGETQYF.

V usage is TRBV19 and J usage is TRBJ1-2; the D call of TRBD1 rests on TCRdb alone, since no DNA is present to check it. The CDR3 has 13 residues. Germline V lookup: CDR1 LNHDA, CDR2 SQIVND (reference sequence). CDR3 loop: CASLQGDYYGYTF.

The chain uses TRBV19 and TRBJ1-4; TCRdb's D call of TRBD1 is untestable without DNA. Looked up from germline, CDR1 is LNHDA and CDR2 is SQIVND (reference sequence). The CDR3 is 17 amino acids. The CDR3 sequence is CASSLQAGTGFGEKLFF.

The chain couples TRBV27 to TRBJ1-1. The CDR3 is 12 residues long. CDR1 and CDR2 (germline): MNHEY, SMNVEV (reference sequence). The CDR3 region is CASSSGNTEAFF.

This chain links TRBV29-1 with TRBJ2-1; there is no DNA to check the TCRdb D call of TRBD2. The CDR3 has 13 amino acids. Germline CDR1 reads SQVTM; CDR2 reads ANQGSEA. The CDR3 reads CSVCRRLDNEQFF.

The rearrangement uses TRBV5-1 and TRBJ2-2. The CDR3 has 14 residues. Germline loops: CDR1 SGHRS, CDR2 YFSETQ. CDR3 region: CASSYNANTGELFF.

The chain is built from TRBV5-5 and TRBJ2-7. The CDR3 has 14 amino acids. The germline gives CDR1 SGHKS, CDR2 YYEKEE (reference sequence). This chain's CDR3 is CASRTGPIDYEQYF.

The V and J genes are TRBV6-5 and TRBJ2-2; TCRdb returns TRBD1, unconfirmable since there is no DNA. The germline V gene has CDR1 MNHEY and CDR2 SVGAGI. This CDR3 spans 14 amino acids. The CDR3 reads CASTRALSFGELFF.

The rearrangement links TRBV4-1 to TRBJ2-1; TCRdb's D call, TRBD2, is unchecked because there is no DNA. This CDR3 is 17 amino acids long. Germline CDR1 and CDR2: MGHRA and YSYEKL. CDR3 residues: CASSQEELLAVYNEQFF.

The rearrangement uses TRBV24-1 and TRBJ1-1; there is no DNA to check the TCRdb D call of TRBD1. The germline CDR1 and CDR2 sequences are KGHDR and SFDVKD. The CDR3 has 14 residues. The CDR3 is CATSDGTFNTEAFF.

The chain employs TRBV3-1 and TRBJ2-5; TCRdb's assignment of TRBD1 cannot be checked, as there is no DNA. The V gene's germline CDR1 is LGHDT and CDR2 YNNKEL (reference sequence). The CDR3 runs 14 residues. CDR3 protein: CASASTGGGETQYF.

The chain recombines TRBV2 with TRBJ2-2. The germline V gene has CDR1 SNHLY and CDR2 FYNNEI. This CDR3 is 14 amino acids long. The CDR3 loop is CASSADRTTGELFF.

CDR3 region: CASSLDGGGGQTQYF. This chain links TRBV5-1 with TRBJ2-5. Germline CDR1 SGHRS, CDR2 YFSETQ. This CDR3 comprises 15 residues.